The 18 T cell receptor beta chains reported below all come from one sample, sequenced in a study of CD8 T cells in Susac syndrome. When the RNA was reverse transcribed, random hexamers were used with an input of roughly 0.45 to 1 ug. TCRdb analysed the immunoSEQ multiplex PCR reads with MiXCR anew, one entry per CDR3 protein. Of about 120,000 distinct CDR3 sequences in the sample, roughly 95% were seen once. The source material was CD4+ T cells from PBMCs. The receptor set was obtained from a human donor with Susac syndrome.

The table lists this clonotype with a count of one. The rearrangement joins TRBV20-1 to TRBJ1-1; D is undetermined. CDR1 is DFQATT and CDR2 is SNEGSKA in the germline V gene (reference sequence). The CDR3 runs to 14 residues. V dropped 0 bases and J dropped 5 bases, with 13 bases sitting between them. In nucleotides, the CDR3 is TGCAGTGCTAGAGATCCGGGTCTTGGGACTGAAGCTTTCTTT. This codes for CSARDPGLGTEAFF.

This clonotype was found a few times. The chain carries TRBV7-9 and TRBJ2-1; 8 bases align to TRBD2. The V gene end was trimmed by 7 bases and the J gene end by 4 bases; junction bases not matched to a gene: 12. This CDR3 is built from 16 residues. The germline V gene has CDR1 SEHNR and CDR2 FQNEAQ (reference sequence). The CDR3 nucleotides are TGTGCCAGCACCCAACAAGTAGCGGGATTGTACAATGAGCAGTTCTTC. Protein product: CASTQQVAGLYNEQFF.

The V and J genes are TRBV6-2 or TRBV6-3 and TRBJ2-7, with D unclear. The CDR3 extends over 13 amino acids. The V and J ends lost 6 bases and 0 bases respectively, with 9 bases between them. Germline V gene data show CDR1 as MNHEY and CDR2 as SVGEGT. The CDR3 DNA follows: TGTGCCAGCAGGGAGTCGTCCTCCTACGAGCAGTACTTC. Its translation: CASRESSSYEQYF.

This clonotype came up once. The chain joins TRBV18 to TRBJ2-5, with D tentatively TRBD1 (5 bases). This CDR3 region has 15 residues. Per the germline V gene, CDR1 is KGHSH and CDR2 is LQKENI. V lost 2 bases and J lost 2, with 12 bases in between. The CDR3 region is CASSPGAGSQETQYF. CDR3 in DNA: TGTGCCAGCTCACCAGGGGCAGGGTCGCAAGAGACCCAGTACTTC.

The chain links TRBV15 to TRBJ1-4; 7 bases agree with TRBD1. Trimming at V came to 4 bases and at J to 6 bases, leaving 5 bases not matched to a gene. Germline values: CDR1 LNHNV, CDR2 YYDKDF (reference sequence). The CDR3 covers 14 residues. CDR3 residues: CATSIGQADEKLFF. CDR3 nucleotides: TGTGCCACCAGCATCGGACAGGCTGATGAAAAACTGTTTTTT.

The CDR3 DNA is TGTGCCAGCAGCTACCGACCTTGGTCCCTCGGCGAGCAGTACTTC. As protein: CASSYRPWSLGEQYF. This chain uses TRBV7-2 with TRBJ2-7; unclear D gene. Germline V CDR1 and CDR2: SGHTA, FQGNSA. V was pared by 4 bases and J by 6 bases, with 19 bases between. CDR3 length equals 15 residues.

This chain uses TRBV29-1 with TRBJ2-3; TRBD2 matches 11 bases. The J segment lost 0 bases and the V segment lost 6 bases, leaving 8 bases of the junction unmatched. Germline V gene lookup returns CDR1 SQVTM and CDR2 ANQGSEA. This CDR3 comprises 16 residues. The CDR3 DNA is TGCAGCGTCCATAAGACTAGCGGGATGAGCACAGATACGCAGTATTTT. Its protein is CSVHKTSGMSTDTQYF.

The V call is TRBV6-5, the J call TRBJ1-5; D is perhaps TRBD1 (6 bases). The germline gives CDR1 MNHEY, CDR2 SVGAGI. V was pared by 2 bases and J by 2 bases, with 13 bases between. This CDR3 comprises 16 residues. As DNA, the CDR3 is TGTGCCAGCAGTTACACCTGGGACATCGGCAATCAGCCCCAGCATTTT. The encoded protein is CASSYTWDIGNQPQHF.

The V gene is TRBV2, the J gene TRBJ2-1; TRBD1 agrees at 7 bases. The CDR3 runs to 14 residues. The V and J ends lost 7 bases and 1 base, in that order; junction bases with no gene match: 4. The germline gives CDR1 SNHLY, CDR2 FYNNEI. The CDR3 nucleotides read TGTGCCAGCAAGACAGGGTCGTCCTACAATGAGCAGTTCTTC. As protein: CASKTGSSYNEQFF.

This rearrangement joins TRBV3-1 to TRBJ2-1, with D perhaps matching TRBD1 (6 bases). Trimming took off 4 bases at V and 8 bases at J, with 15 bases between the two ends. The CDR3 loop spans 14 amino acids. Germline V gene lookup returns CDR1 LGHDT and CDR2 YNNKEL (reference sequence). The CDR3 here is CASSPGGGWDEQFF. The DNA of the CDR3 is TGTGCCAGCAGCCCGGGTGGGGGCTGGGATGAGCAGTTCTTC.

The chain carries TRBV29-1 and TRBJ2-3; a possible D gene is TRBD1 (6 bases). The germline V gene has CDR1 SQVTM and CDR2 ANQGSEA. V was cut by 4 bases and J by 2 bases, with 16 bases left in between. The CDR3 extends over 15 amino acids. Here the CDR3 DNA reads TGCAGCGTTGCCCCAACGACAGGAGACACAGATACGCAGTATTTT. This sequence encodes CSVAPTTGDTDTQYF.

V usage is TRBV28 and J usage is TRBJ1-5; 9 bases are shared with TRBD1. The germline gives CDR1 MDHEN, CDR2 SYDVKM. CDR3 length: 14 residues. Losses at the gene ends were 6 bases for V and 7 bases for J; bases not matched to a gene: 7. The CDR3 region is CASRTGGVGQPQHF. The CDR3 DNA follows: TGTGCCAGCAGAACAGGGGGCGTGGGGCAGCCCCAGCATTTT.

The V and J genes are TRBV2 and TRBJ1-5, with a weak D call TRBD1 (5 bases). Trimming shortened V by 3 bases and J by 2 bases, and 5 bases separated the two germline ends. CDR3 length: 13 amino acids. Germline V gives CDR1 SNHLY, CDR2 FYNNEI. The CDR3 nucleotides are TGTGCCAGCAGTGACAGGGGCAATCAGCCCCAGCATTTT. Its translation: CASSDRGNQPQHF.

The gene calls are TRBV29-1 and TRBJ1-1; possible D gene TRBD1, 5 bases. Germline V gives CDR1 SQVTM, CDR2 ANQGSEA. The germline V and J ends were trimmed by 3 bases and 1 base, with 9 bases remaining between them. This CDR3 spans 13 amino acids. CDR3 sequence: CSVERTQNTEAFF. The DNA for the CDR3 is TGCAGCGTTGAGAGGACACAGAACACTGAAGCTTTCTTT. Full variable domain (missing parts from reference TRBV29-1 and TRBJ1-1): SAVISQKPSRDICQRGTSLTIQCQVDSQVTMMFWYRQQPGQSLTLIATANQGSEATYESGFVIDKFPISRPNLTFSTLTVSNMSPEDSSIYLCSVERTQNTEAFFGQGTRLTVV.

The CDR3 loop is CSVEVMRNQPQHF. As DNA, the CDR3 is TGCAGCGTTGAAGTAATGCGCAATCAGCCCCAGCATTTT. V and J are TRBV29-1 and TRBJ1-5; D not resolved. Trimming pared 1 base from V and 2 bases from J, leaving 6 bases between. This CDR3 spans 13 amino acids. CDR1 and CDR2 (germline): SQVTM, ANQGSEA.

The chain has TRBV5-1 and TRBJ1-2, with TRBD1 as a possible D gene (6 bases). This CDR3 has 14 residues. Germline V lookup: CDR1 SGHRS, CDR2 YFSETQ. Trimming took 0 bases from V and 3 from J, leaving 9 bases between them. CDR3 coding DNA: TGCGCCAGCAGCTTGGAGGGGGGTCACTATGGCTACACCTTC. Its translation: CASSLEGGHYGYTF.

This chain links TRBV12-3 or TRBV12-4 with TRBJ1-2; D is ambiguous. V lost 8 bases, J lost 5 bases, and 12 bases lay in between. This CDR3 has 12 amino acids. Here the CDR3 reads CASAAGWYGYTF. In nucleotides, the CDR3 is TGTGCCAGCGCTGCCGGGTGGTATGGCTACACCTTC.

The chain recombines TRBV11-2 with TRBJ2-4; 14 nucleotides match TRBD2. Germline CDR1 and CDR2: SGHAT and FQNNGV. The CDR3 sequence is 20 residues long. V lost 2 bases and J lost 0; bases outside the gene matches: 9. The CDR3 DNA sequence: TGTGCCAGCAGCTTATTACCGGGACTAGCGGGAGCCGGAGCCAAAAACATTCAGTACTTC. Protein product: CASSLLPGLAGAGAKNIQYF.